What follows is one T cell receptor beta chain and its context. This record comes from a study of blood T cell repertoires in COVID-19. Study-level background: From the United States, Italy and Spain came samples of acute and convalescent COVID-19. T cells, B-cell-depleted T cells, or PBMCs supplied cDNA or gDNA.

Per the study methods: Reference gene primer amplification in the assay estimated nucleated cell counts. TCRdb keeps only in-frame clones here, not all; method: immunoSEQ multiplex PCR. The D gene and trimming were derived from the DNA, and the V and J assignments and clone size from that table. Among around 260,000 clones, around 90% were seen once, and the ten largest hold approximately 0.7%. Sequencing was performed on peripheral blood. This clonotype was sampled from a human donor in a cohort sampled during active COVID-19.

The CDR3 nucleotides read TGTGCCAGCACCCTAGGGCGGGGGGGCTCCTACGAGCAGTACTTC. It is translated as CASTLGRGGSYEQYF. The V gene is TRBV7-2, the J gene TRBJ2-7; 9 bases are shared with TRBD2. The CDR3 length is 15 residues. Looked up from germline, CDR1 is SGHTA and CDR2 is FQGNSA. The junction had 7 bases not matched to a gene; V was cut back by 7 bases and J by 0 bases. The full variable domain, with the rest looked up from reference TRBV7-2 and TRBJ2-7, is GAGVSQSPSNKVTEKGKDVELRCDPISGHTALYWYRQSLGQGLEFLIYFQGNSAPDKSGLPSDRFSAERTGGSVSTLTIQRTQQEDSAVYLCASTLGRGGSYEQYFGPGTRLTVT.